Presented here are 25 T cell receptor beta chains from one specimen sequenced in a study of T cell responses to AZD1222 COVID-19 vaccine. TCRdb keeps only in-frame clones here, not all; method: immunoSEQ multiplex PCR. The sample includes about 100,000 clones, 80% to 95% of them seen just once. The sample consisted of peripheral blood, taken 28 days after the second AZD1222 dose. The origin of the receptors is an adult who received the AZD1222 COVID-19 vaccine.

The rearrangement links TRBV12-2 to TRBJ2-1; TRBD2, the table's D call, was not compared with the DNA. TRBV12-2 is a recognized pseudogene. The CDR3 has 12 residues. CDR3 DNA: TGTGCAAGTCGCCCGGCTAGCGATGAGCAGTTCTTC. Its protein is CASRPASDEQFF.

V and J are TRBV20-1 and TRBJ1-5; D is undetermined. Germline V gene lookup returns CDR1 DFQATT and CDR2 SNEGSKA (reference sequence). Trimming left V 3 bases short and J 4 bases short, with 7 bases between. The CDR3 contains 12 residues. CDR3 sequence (DNA): TGCAGTGCTAGTAGGGAAAATCAGCCCCAGCATTTT. Protein product: CSASRENQPQHF.

The genes are TRBV5-4 and TRBJ1-6; 7 nucleotides align to TRBD1. Germline trimming cut 4 bases from V and 7 bases from J; bases unmatched to any gene: 8. Germline-derived CDR1 and CDR2 are SGHNT and YYREEE (reference sequence). The CDR3 runs to 15 residues. CDR3 nucleotide sequence: TGTGCCAGCAGCAACCAACAGGGGTCGAATTCACCCCTCCACTTT. Its protein product is CASSNQQGSNSPLHF. Together with reference TRBV5-4 and TRBJ1-6, the CDR3 gives the full variable domain: ETGVTQSPTHLIKTRGQQVTLRCSSQSGHNTVSWYQQALGQGPQFIFQYYREEENGRGNFPPRFSGLQFPNYSSELNVNALELDDSALYLCASSNQQGSNSPLHFGNGTRLTVT.

The chain is built from TRBV5-1 and TRBJ1-2; D is unresolved. The V end was cut by 5 bases, the J end by 5 bases, with 7 bases between. CDR1 and CDR2 from the germline V gene are SGHRS and YFSETQ. This CDR3 has 11 amino acids. CDR3 region: CASRVSYGYTF. DNA of the CDR3: TGCGCCAGCAGGGTATCGTATGGCTACACCTTC.

The chain couples TRBV3-1 (or the pseudogene TRBV3-2) to TRBJ2-1, with 13 nucleotides matching TRBD2. This CDR3 has 19 residues. Trimming took 0 bases from V and 10 from J; bases not matched to a gene: 15. Germline V gene data show CDR1 as LGHDT and CDR2 as YNNKEL (reference sequence). The CDR3 sequence is CASSQERVSTSGRMGEQFF. The CDR3 bases are TGTGCCAGCAGCCAAGAAAGGGTTTCGACTAGCGGGAGGATGGGGGAGCAGTTCTTC.

The V and J genes are TRBV19 and TRBJ2-5; D is unresolved. CDR3 length: 13 amino acids. Per germline, CDR1 LNHDA and CDR2 SQIVND (reference sequence). V lost 6 bases, J lost 7 bases, and 15 bases lay in between. CDR3 nucleotides: TGTGCCAGTAGCGACCGGCCCCTCGGGACCCAGTACTTC. It yields the protein CASSDRPLGTQYF. The whole variable domain, filled in from reference TRBV19 and TRBJ2-5, reads DGGITQSPKYLFRKEGQNVTLSCEQNLNHDAMYWYRQDPGQGLRLIYYSQIVNDFQKGDIAEGYSVSREKKESFPLTVTSAQKNPTAFYLCASSDRPLGTQYFGPGTRLLVL.

The CDR3 loop reads CASSQEEKADSSLEKSSYEQYF. The DNA of the CDR3 is TGCGCCAGCAGCCAAGAAGAGAAGGCCGACAGCAGTTTGGAAAAAAGCTCCTACGAGCAGTACTTC. V and J are TRBV4-1 and TRBJ2-7, with D tentatively TRBD1 (5 bases). The CDR3 runs to 22 residues. Germline-derived CDR1 and CDR2 are MGHRA and YSYEKL. Trimming shortened V by 0 bases and J by 0 bases, and 30 bases separated the two germline ends.

For the CDR3, the DNA is TGTGCCAGCTCACTGTCACAGGGTCCCACCGGGGAGCTGTTTTTT. Amino acids: CASSLSQGPTGELFF. The V gene is TRBV18, the J gene TRBJ2-2, with TRBD1 as a possible D gene (6 bases). The V end lost 4 bases, the J end lost 4 bases, and 13 bases lay between the germline ends. Germline CDR1 is KGHSH and CDR2 is LQKENI. This CDR3 region has 15 residues. The variable domain in full, with the rest retrieved from reference TRBV18 and TRBJ2-2, is NAGVMQNPRHLVRRRGQEARLRCSPMKGHSHVYWYRQLPEEGLKFMVYLQKENIIDESGMPKERFSAEFPKEGPSILRIQQVVRGDSAAYFCASSLSQGPTGELFFGEGSRLTVL.

This clone was seen only once. CDR3 sequence reads: CASSVDPQAGTTEAFF. The CDR3 nucleotides are TGTGCCAGCAGCGTAGACCCCCAGGCCGGTACCACTGAAGCTTTCTTT. The gene calls are TRBV9 and TRBJ1-1; no definite D call. The length of the CDR3 is 16 residues. The germline CDR1 and CDR2 sequences are SGDLS and YYNGEE. V shed 0 bases and J shed 4 bases, with 16 bases lying between them.

This clone was seen only a few times. The chain employs TRBV6-1 and TRBJ2-7, with 7 positions matching TRBD2. The CDR3 consists of 15 residues. The trim removed 3 bases at V and 9 bases at J, leaving 14 bases unmatched. Looked up from germline, CDR1 is MNHNS and CDR2 is SASEGT. CDR3 sequence reads: CASSDEGSGGSWQYF. CDR3 sequence (DNA): TGTGCCAGCAGTGATGAGGGTTCTGGCGGGAGTTGGCAGTACTTC.

The table lists this clone with a few counts. The rearrangement links TRBV9 to TRBJ2-5; the D call may be TRBD1 or TRBD2 (5 bases each). The germline V gene encodes CDR1 SGDLS and CDR2 YYNGEE. The CDR3 is made up of 16 amino acids. V shed 4 bases and J shed 3 bases, with 19 bases lying between them. The CDR3, as DNA: TGTGCCAGCAGCCTCACATGGGGCGGAGGAGAAGAGACCCAGTACTTC. As protein: CASSLTWGGGEETQYF.

The CDR3 region has the DNA TGTGCCAGCAGCTCCGCCGGGACAGGGATAGGTGAGCAGTTCTTC. Encoded protein: CASSSAGTGIGEQFF. V usage is TRBV7-2 and J usage is TRBJ2-1, with 9 bases that match TRBD1. Germline assignment: CDR1 SGHTA and CDR2 FQGNSA. Trimming cost V 4 bases and J 9 bases; bases outside gene matches: 10. The CDR3 is 15 amino acids. The whole variable domain, filled in from reference TRBV7-2 and TRBJ2-1, reads GAGVSQSPSNKVTEKGKDVELRCDPISGHTALYWYRQSLGQGLEFLIYFQGNSAPDKSGLPSDRFSAERTGGSVSTLTIQRTQQEDSAVYLCASSSAGTGIGEQFFGPGTRLTVL.

The CDR3 coding sequence is TGTGCCAGCAGGGAAAGGGGAGATCAGCCCCAGCATTTT. Protein sequence: CASRERGDQPQHF. The chain is built from TRBV27 and TRBJ1-5; possibly TRBD1 for D (5 bases). Between the trimmed V and J ends, which lost 6 bases and 5 bases, there was a span of 11 bases. The CDR3 spans 13 residues. Germline CDR1 reads MNHEY; CDR2 reads SMNVEV (reference sequence).

CDR3 bases: TGTGCCAGCAGCTTAGGTCTCGAGCAGTACTTC. Amino acid sequence: CASSLGLEQYF. The chain combines TRBV7-9 with TRBJ2-7; D is undetermined. The CDR3 runs to 11 residues. Per the germline V gene, CDR1 is SEHNR and CDR2 is FQNEAQ (reference sequence). V was cut by 1 base and J by 6 bases, with 4 bases left in between.

This chain connects TRBV3-1 (or the pseudogene TRBV3-2) to TRBJ2-1; no reliable D call. This CDR3 contains 15 residues. CDR1 and CDR2 (germline): LGHDT, YNNKEL (reference sequence). The V end was cut by 0 bases, the J end by 0 bases, with 6 bases between. CDR3 amino acids: CASSQDRASYNEQFF. CDR3 sequence (DNA): TGTGCCAGCAGCCAAGATCGAGCCTCCTACAATGAGCAGTTCTTC.

Worth noting for this clone: A junction end diverges from the germline sequence, so it may reflect a read error. The chain uses TRBV28 and TRBJ1-5; D may be TRBD1 (6 bases). The CDR3 loop spans 14 amino acids. Germline CDR1 is MDHEN and CDR2 is SYDVKM. For the CDR3, the DNA is TGTGCCAGCAATTTAGGACAGCCTAATCAGCCCCAGCATTTT. Its translation: CASNLGQPNQPQHF.

The rearrangement joins TRBV7-2 to TRBJ2-5; TRBD1 agrees at 9 bases. The CDR3 runs 17 residues. Germline lookup yields CDR1 SGHTA and CDR2 FQGNSA. Germline trimming cut 3 bases from V and 5 bases from J; bases unmatched to any gene: 13. The CDR3 region is CASSLGLVPTGGETQYF. The CDR3 nucleotides are TGTGCCAGCAGCTTGGGGCTCGTCCCGACAGGGGGTGAGACCCAGTACTTC.

The V gene is TRBV18, the J gene TRBJ1-1; TRBD1 aligns across 9 bases. Germline CDR1 is KGHSH and CDR2 is LQKENI. There are 15 residues in the CDR3. Trimming removed 4 bases from V and 0 bases from J; junction bases left unmatched: 3. CDR3 amino acids: CASSQTGGLNTEAFF. CDR3 nucleotides: TGTGCCAGCTCACAGACAGGGGGTTTGAACACTGAAGCTTTCTTT. The entire variable domain, with the rest obtained from reference TRBV18 and TRBJ1-1, is as follows: NAGVMQNPRHLVRRRGQEARLRCSPMKGHSHVYWYRQLPEEGLKFMVYLQKENIIDESGMPKERFSAEFPKEGPSILRIQQVVRGDSAAYFCASSQTGGLNTEAFFGQGTRLTVV.

This clone showed up just once. This chain uses TRBV11-2 with TRBJ2-1, with TRBD2 identical over 10 bases. This CDR3 is built from 18 residues. Trimming at V came to 1 base and at J to 4 bases, leaving 10 bases not matched to a gene. Germline V gene sequence: CDR1 SGHAT, CDR2 FQNNGV. The CDR3 protein is CASSLVGTGTSAYNEQFF. Here the CDR3 DNA reads TGTGCCAGCAGCTTAGTGGGGACCGGGACTAGCGCTTACAATGAGCAGTTCTTC.

The chain carries TRBV19 and TRBJ1-2; D is possibly TRBD1 (5 bases). Germline V gives CDR1 LNHDA, CDR2 SQIVND (reference sequence). V lost 2 bases and J 7 bases, leaving 11 bases between the germline ends. The CDR3 is made up of 13 amino acids. CDR3 sequence: CASSIRGLAGYTF. CDR3 bases: TGTGCCAGTAGTATAAGGGGTTTGGCTGGCTACACCTTC.

The V and J genes are TRBV7-9 and TRBJ1-2, with no clear D. CDR3 length equals 11 residues. V lost 1 base to trimming and J lost 10 bases, with 7 bases between them. The germline V gene has CDR1 SEHNR and CDR2 FQNEAQ (reference sequence). This CDR3 is CASSLGRYYTF. The CDR3 DNA reads as TGTGCCAGCAGCTTAGGGAGATACTACACCTTC. The full variable domain, in which reference TRBV7-9 and TRBJ1-2 provide the parts outside the CDR3, is DTGVSQNPRHKITKRGQNVTFRCDPISEHNRLYWYRQTLGQGPEFLTYFQNEAQLEKSRLLSDRFSAERPKGSFSTLEIQRTEQGDSAMYLCASSLGRYYTFGSGTRLTVV.

This chain joins TRBV2 and TRBJ1-2, with D unclear. The CDR3 is made up of 14 amino acids. Germline-derived CDR1 and CDR2 are SNHLY and FYNNEI. The V gene lost 7 bases and the J gene lost 4 bases, with 16 bases spanning the gap. The CDR3 loop reads CASISATPGYGYTF. The CDR3 DNA sequence: TGTGCCAGCATCTCGGCGACCCCGGGCTATGGCTACACCTTC.

This clone was observed once. The rearrangement joins TRBV6-5 to TRBJ2-7, with TRBD1 matching 7 bases. CDR1 MNHEY and CDR2 SVGAGI come from the germline V gene. This CDR3 comprises 14 residues. Trimming at V came to 8 bases and at J to 0 bases, leaving 7 bases not matched to a gene. The CDR3 reads CASLQGSNSYEQYF. DNA for the CDR3: TGTGCCAGCTTACAGGGGAGCAACTCCTACGAGCAGTACTTC.

V and J are TRBV5-8 and TRBJ2-5, with D perhaps given as TRBD1 or TRBD2 (6 bases each). The CDR3 extends over 11 amino acids. The V gene lost 5 bases and the J gene lost 5 bases, with 7 bases spanning the gap. Germline values: CDR1 SGHTS, CDR2 YDEGEE. CDR3 residues: CASRGGETQYF. DNA of the CDR3: TGTGCCAGCAGAGGGGGGGAGACCCAGTACTTC.

The gene calls are TRBV5-1 and TRBJ2-1, with D perhaps matching TRBD2 (5 bases). Looked up from germline, CDR1 is SGHRS and CDR2 is YFSETQ. The V end lost 0 bases, the J end lost 8 bases, and 15 bases lay between the germline ends. The CDR3 sequence is 15 residues long. CDR3 bases: TGCGCCAGCAGCTTGGCCGCTAGCCCGACGGATGAGCAGTTCTTC. This translates into CASSLAASPTDEQFF.